The 21 T cell receptor beta chains in this list originate from one sample, sequenced in a study of OX40 agonist ivuxolimab in advanced cancers. The repertoire was sequenced with immunoSEQ multiplex PCR; TCRdb's copy has only in-frame clones and lacks some. The table records 20,000 to 25,000 clones, roughly 82% of them present only once. The source material was CD4+ or CD8+ T cells sorted from blood, sampled in a trial of the OX40 agonist ivuxolimab. Receptor source: an adult with an advanced solid tumor such as melanoma, head and neck, liver or kidney cancer.

The chain joins TRBV29-1 to TRBJ2-2; perhaps TRBD2 as D (6 bases). Germline V gives CDR1 SQVTM, CDR2 ANQGSEA. Trimming pared 1 base from V and 5 bases from J, leaving 8 bases between. The CDR3 is made up of 13 amino acids. In DNA form, the CDR3 reads TGCAGCGTTGAAGCCCGGGGGACCGGGGAGCTGTTTTTT. This encodes CSVEARGTGELFF.

This rearrangement joins TRBV7-3 to TRBJ2-1, with 9 bases that match TRBD2. The germline gives CDR1 SGHTA, CDR2 FQGTGA. This CDR3 is built from 19 residues. Germline trimming cut 6 bases from V and 0 bases from J; bases unmatched to any gene: 15. The CDR3 sequence is CASSLRRLAGKSSYNEQFF. The CDR3 DNA is TGTGCCAGCAGTCTAAGACGGCTAGCGGGGAAAAGCTCCTACAATGAGCAGTTCTTC.

This sequence joins TRBV7-9 and TRBJ1-3; D is ambiguous. With 1 base removed from V and 0 bases from J, the gap between germline ends came to 13 bases. Per germline, CDR1 SEHNR and CDR2 FQNEAQ (reference sequence). The CDR3 runs 17 residues. The CDR3 loop is CASSLGRGLSSGNTIYF. In DNA form, the CDR3 reads TGTGCCAGCAGCTTAGGTCGAGGTCTGAGCTCTGGAAACACCATATATTTT. The full variable domain, rest sourced from reference TRBV7-9 and TRBJ1-3, is DTGVSQNPRHKITKRGQNVTFRCDPISEHNRLYWYRQTLGQGPEFLTYFQNEAQLEKSRLLSDRFSAERPKGSFSTLEIQRTEQGDSAMYLCASSLGRGLSSGNTIYFGEGSWLTVV.

The gene calls are TRBV11-2 and TRBJ2-1; the D is unclear. Looked up from germline, CDR1 is SGHAT and CDR2 is FQNNGV. The CDR3 sequence is 11 residues long. V was cut by 3 bases and J by 7 bases, with 4 bases left in between. CDR3 in amino acids: CASSLHNEQFF. The CDR3 DNA is TGTGCCAGCAGCTTGCATAATGAGCAGTTCTTC.

This clone was seen a few times. J is TRBJ1-2 and V is TRBV5-4; D is uncertain. V lost 4 bases and J 0 bases, leaving 19 bases between the germline ends. The CDR3 sequence is 17 residues long. Germline V gene sequence: CDR1 SGHNT, CDR2 YYREEE (reference sequence). This CDR3 is CASSLRAAALANYGYTF. CDR3 coding DNA: TGTGCCAGCAGCCTCCGGGCAGCGGCCCTAGCTAACTATGGCTACACCTTC.

This chain connects TRBV7-9 to TRBJ2-7, with D possibly TRBD2 on 7 matching bases. V shed 3 bases and J shed 0 bases, with 15 bases lying between them. CDR1 SEHNR and CDR2 FQNEAQ come from the germline V gene (reference sequence). The CDR3 totals 16 residues. CDR3 loop: CASSFPAGALSYEQYF. CDR3 nucleotide sequence: TGTGCCAGCAGCTTCCCGGCGGGGGCCCTCTCCTACGAGCAGTACTTC. Looking up the rest from reference TRBV7-9 and TRBJ2-7 gives the full variable domain: DTGVSQNPRHKITKRGQNVTFRCDPISEHNRLYWYRQTLGQGPEFLTYFQNEAQLEKSRLLSDRFSAERPKGSFSTLEIQRTEQGDSAMYLCASSFPAGALSYEQYFGPGTRLTVT.

This CDR3 is CSVEQGYIQYF. The CDR3 nucleotides are TGCAGCGTTGAGCAGGGGTACATTCAGTACTTC. V is TRBV29-1 and J is TRBJ2-4; D may be TRBD1 (6 bases). This CDR3 has 11 amino acids. Germline V gene lookup returns CDR1 SQVTM and CDR2 ANQGSEA. V lost 3 bases and J lost 8, with 8 bases in between.

The chain is built from TRBV15 and TRBJ1-2; the D is unclear. Germline loops: CDR1 LNHNV, CDR2 YYDKDF (reference sequence). CDR3 length equals 15 residues. V was clipped by 0 bases and J by 2 bases, with 10 bases between them. The CDR3 DNA reads TGTGCCACCAGCAGAGATTACGGCCAGAACTATGGCTACACCTTC. This sequence encodes CATSRDYGQNYGYTF.

The chain's CDR3 is CASSPGPADYEQYF. The CDR3 DNA reads TGTGCCAGCAGCCCCGGACCAGCAGACTACGAGCAGTACTTC. The V call is TRBV7-2, the J call TRBJ2-7; D is unclear. The CDR3 consists of 14 residues. V lost 5 bases and J 3 bases, leaving 14 bases between the germline ends. Germline-derived CDR1 and CDR2 are SGHTA and FQGNSA.

The V call is TRBV13, the J call TRBJ2-7; D might be TRBD2 (6 bases). Between the trimmed V and J ends, which lost 6 bases and 3 bases, there was a span of 15 bases. The germline V gene has CDR1 PRHDT and CDR2 FYEKMQ (reference sequence). This CDR3 comprises 14 residues. CDR3 coding DNA: TGTGCCAGCAGGGCGCGGGGCAATAACTACGAGCAGTACTTC. Encoded protein: CASRARGNNYEQYF.

A few counts support this clone. V gene TRBV6-5 combines with J gene TRBJ1-4; 10 nucleotides line up with TRBD1. The ends lost 6 bases at V and 6 bases at J; junction bases unmatched: 4. The germline gives CDR1 MNHEY, CDR2 SVGAGI. The CDR3 has 14 amino acids. The CDR3 protein is CASRGQGWDEKLFF. In DNA form, the CDR3 reads TGTGCCAGCAGGGGACAGGGGTGGGATGAAAAACTGTTTTTT.

The V gene is TRBV7-3, the J gene TRBJ2-2; 9 bases map to TRBD1. The CDR3 sequence is 14 residues long. Germline CDR1 SGHTA, CDR2 FQGTGA. Unmatched junction bases numbered 5, after V lost 5 bases and J lost 7 bases. The chain's CDR3 is CASSNGQGNGELFF. In DNA form, the CDR3 reads TGTGCCAGCAGCAACGGACAGGGGAACGGGGAGCTGTTTTTT.

This clone is a singleton in its sample. The V gene is TRBV14, the J gene TRBJ2-3, with TRBD2 identical over 7 bases. CDR1 is SGHDN, CDR2 FVKESK, per germline. CDR3 length: 17 residues. The V and J ends lost 1 base and 1 base, in that order; junction bases with no gene match: 8. CDR3 in amino acids: CASSQVLTAGGTDTQYF. In DNA, the CDR3 is TGTGCCAGCAGCCAAGTCTTAACTGCGGGGGGCACAGATACGCAGTATTTT.

The chain uses TRBV7-7 and TRBJ2-7, with 9 bases aligning to TRBD1. This CDR3 has 18 amino acids. Germline trimming cut 6 bases from V and 3 bases from J; bases unmatched to any gene: 18. In germline, CDR1 is SSHAT, CDR2 FNYEAQ (reference sequence). The CDR3 bases are TGTGCCAGCAGGGGGGACAGGGTATTGATCGAGGGCGGCTACGAGCAGTACTTC. The encoded protein is CASRGDRVLIEGGYEQYF.

This clone was detected only once. The chain combines TRBV5-4 with TRBJ1-2; weak D call: TRBD1 (5 bases). V lost 1 base and J lost 2, with 9 bases in between. The CDR3 totals 14 residues. CDR1 SGHNT and CDR2 YYREEE come from the germline V gene (reference sequence). CDR3 nucleotides: TGTGCCAGCAGCTTGTTTGGGGACAACTATGGCTACACCTTC. Translated: CASSLFGDNYGYTF.

The count of this clone is one. The V and J genes are TRBV10-3 and TRBJ2-1, with 8 bases fitting TRBD2. The J segment lost 0 bases and the V segment lost 6 bases, leaving 4 bases of the junction unmatched. From germline, CDR1 is ENHRY and CDR2 SYGVKD. The CDR3 totals 15 residues. DNA of the CDR3: TGTGCCATCAGGGAGCGGGAGAGCTCCTACAATGAGCAGTTCTTC. It yields the protein CAIRERESSYNEQFF.

The chain employs TRBV11-2 and TRBJ2-2; 9 bases agree with TRBD1. CDR1 is SGHAT and CDR2 is FQNNGV in the germline V gene. The CDR3 consists of 15 residues. Unmatched junction bases numbered 8, after V lost 5 bases and J lost 7 bases. CDR3 loop: CASSGGQGAHGELFF. CDR3 nucleotides: TGTGCCAGCAGCGGGGGACAGGGTGCCCACGGGGAGCTGTTTTTT.

The chain couples TRBV7-8 to TRBJ1-1; D uncertain. The CDR3 sequence is 13 residues long. Germline CDR1 SGHVS, CDR2 FQNEAQ. Trimming took 5 bases from V and 1 from J, leaving 8 bases between them. The CDR3 nucleotides are TGTGCCAGCAGCCTGCGGTCGAACACTGAAGCTTTCTTT. Translated, it gives CASSLRSNTEAFF.

The genes are TRBV6-5 and TRBJ2-7, with 7 positions matching TRBD1. This CDR3 has 15 residues. V was pared by 4 bases and J by 2 bases, with 8 bases of the junction left unmatched. CDR1 is MNHEY and CDR2 is SVGAGI in the germline V gene. The CDR3 spells CASSSGMTGPYEQYF. Written as DNA, the CDR3 is TGTGCCAGCAGTTCCGGAATGACAGGGCCCTACGAGCAGTACTTC.

V is TRBV6-6 and J is TRBJ1-5, with D possibly being TRBD1 (5 bases). Germline assignment: CDR1 MNHNY and CDR2 SVGAGI (reference sequence). Trimming removed 0 bases at V and 4 bases at J, with 13 bases between. The CDR3 sequence is 16 residues long. CDR3 amino acids: CASSYSGKTDNQPQHF. In DNA, the CDR3 is TGTGCCAGCAGTTACTCAGGGAAGACAGATAATCAGCCCCAGCATTTT.

The V gene is TRBV18, the J gene TRBJ1-1; the match to TRBD1 covers 9 bases. The CDR3 length is 17 residues. V dropped 2 bases and J dropped 0; count of bases not matched to a gene: 7. From germline, CDR1 is KGHSH and CDR2 LQKENI. CDR3 sequence reads: CASSPTGTGTMNTEAFF. The CDR3 bases are TGTGCCAGCTCACCAACCGGGACAGGGACTATGAACACTGAAGCTTTCTTT.